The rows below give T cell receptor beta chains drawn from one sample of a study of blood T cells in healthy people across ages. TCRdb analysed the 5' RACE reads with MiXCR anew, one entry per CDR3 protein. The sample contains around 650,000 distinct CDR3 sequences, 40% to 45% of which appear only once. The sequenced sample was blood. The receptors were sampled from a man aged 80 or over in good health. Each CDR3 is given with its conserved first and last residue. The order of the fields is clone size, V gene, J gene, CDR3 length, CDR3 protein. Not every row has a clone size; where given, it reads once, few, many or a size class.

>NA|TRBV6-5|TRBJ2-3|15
CASSLRAGNTDTQYF
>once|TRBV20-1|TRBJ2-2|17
CSASKASGGLNTGELFF
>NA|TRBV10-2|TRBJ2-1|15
CASSERGRPYNEQFF
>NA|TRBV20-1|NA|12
CSAGELSNIQYF
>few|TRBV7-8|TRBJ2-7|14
CASSLGRTLYEQYF
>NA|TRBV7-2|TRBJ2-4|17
CASSLASSGRGKNIQYF
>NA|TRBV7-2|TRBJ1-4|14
CASSGDRGNEKLFF
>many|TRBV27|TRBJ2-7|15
CASIPRGQGPYEQYF
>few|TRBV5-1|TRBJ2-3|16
CASSSGGGQGLDTQYF
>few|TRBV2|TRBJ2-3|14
CASSGQGSGDTQYF
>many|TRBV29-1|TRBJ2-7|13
CSVEDGGRNEQYF
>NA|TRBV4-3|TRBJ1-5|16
CASSQDLGQGGEPQHF
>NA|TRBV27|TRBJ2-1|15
CASSLLRGDYNEQFF
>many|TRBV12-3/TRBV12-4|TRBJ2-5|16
CASSLNRAGGQETQYF
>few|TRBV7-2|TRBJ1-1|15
CASSLDGGGRKEAFF
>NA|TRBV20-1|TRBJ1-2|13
CSAWGGINYGYTF
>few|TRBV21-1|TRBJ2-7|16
CARVNTRGTSGYEQYF
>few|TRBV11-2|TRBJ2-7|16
CASSRIPGRGSYEQYF
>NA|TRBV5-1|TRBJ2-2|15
CASSQDRENTGELFF
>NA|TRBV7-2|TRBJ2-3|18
CASSLRGAKLTSTDTQYF
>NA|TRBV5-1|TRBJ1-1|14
CASSLRGGGTEAFF